This T cell receptor (beta chain) was profiled in a study of blood T cells in healthy people across ages. Study outcomes and limitations: A strong correlation was seen between TCR beta diversity and naive T cell percentage.

The V gene's germline CDR1 is LGHDT and CDR2 YNNKEL (reference sequence). Trimming stripped 2 bases from V and 1 base from J, with 6 bases between. The CDR3 has 13 residues. It was with a sample-barcoded 5' primer and a J-beta primer mix that a second PCR of about 7 to 12 cycles was run. TCRdb reprocessed the 5' RACE reads via MiXCR and lists one record per CDR3 protein. Here the sample spans around 1.7 million distinct CDR3 sequences, 28% being singletons. Of note for this clonotype: Antigen: not known.

V gene TRBV3-1 combines with J gene TRBJ2-7, with D unclear. The sequence came from a woman under 40 in good health. What was sequenced was blood. The CDR3 nucleotides are TGTGCCAGCAGCCAATGGCAGTCCTACGAGCAGTACGTC. It translates to CASSQWQSYEQYV.